The 19 T cell receptor beta chains below come from one sample, sequenced in a study of T cells in Graves' hyperthyroidism and ophthalmopathy (dated by TCRdb to 2018 to 2020). Libraries were made using multiplex PCR. Sequencer: Illumina HiSeq 2000. Amplification of TCR beta CDR3 regions was carried out from RNA transcripts. A first-round RT-PCR of the TCR CDR3 used the HTBI primer set with the Qiagen OneStep RT-PCR kit. The public sequencing data were trimmed at Q25 with fastp and processed into clonotypes with MiXCR by TCRdb, which kept only in-frame beta chains. Each CDR3 protein gets just one entry, which takes the most common genes and DNA from the rows behind it. Counted in this sample were over 300,000 distinct CDR3 sequences; over 11% of them appeared once. The ten largest account for 9.5% to 12% of the sample. The sample taken for sequencing was blood. Receptor source: an older woman with Graves' hyperthyroidism.

At least ten counts were recorded for this clonotype. The chain uses TRBV30 and TRBJ2-7, with D maybe TRBD2 (7 bases). The germline CDR1 and CDR2 sequences are GTSNPN and SVGIG (reference sequence). Trimming removed 2 bases at V and 4 bases at J, with 12 bases between. The CDR3 has 13 amino acids. The CDR3: CAWSQGGTYEQYF. CDR3 nucleotide sequence: TGTGCCTGGAGTCAGGGAGGGACATACGAGCAGTACTTC.

This clonotype was seen many times. The gene calls are TRBV2 and TRBJ2-7; a possible D gene is TRBD1 (6 bases). Trimming took 1 base from V and 4 from J, leaving 17 bases between them. This CDR3 contains 16 residues. Germline V gene sequence: CDR1 SNHLY, CDR2 FYNNEI. CDR3 residues: CASSEGHGQMGYEQYF. In DNA, the CDR3 is TGTGCCAGCAGTGAAGGACACGGACAGATGGGTTACGAGCAGTACTTC.

There are many counts of this clonotype. The chain joins TRBV5-4 to TRBJ1-6; TRBD1 is a possible D gene (5 bases). CDR3 length: 14 amino acids. CDR1 and CDR2 from the germline V gene are SGHNT and YYREEE (reference sequence). The V end was cut by 3 bases, the J end by 8 bases, with 12 bases between. CDR3 bases: TGTGCCAGCAGCTCAACCAGGGAATATTCACCCCTCCACTTT. Its translation: CASSSTREYSPLHF.

This clonotype has only a few counts. The chain uses TRBV5-1 and TRBJ2-1; 10 bases are a match to TRBD1. V dropped 3 bases and J dropped 7; count of bases not matched to a gene: 10. The germline V gene has CDR1 SGHRS and CDR2 YFSETQ. The length of the CDR3 is 16 residues. The CDR3 DNA is TGCGCCAGCAGCTCAACGGCGGGACAGGGGTGGAATGAGCAGTTCTTC. It specifies CASSSTAGQGWNEQFF.

The rearrangement joins TRBV29-1 to TRBJ2-4, with 8 bases matching TRBD1. V lost 4 bases, J lost 6 bases, and 2 bases stayed unmatched. There are 12 residues in the CDR3. CDR1 and CDR2 (germline): SQVTM, ANQGSEA. The CDR3 is CSVAGQGNIQYF. DNA for the CDR3: TGCAGCGTTGCCGGACAGGGAAACATTCAGTACTTC.

This clonotype was found many times. CDR3 in amino acids: CASSPQASGAYEQYF. The CDR3, as DNA: TGTGCCAGCTCACCACAGGCTAGCGGAGCCTACGAGCAGTACTTC. The rearrangement links TRBV18 to TRBJ2-7, with 7 positions matching TRBD2. Germline V lookup: CDR1 KGHSH, CDR2 LQKENI. CDR3 size: 15 residues. The V segment lost 1 base and the J segment 2 bases; nucleotides outside the gene matches: 5.

The CDR3 DNA reads TGTGCCAGCAGCTTAAGGAGCCCCAGGGGTAACACTGAAGCTTTCTTT. Its protein product is CASSLRSPRGNTEAFF. The chain uses TRBV7-9 and TRBJ1-1; D is perhaps TRBD1 (6 bases). The V gene lost 2 bases and the J gene lost 2 bases, with 15 bases spanning the gap. CDR1 SEHNR and CDR2 FQNEAQ come from the germline V gene (reference sequence). The CDR3 has 16 residues.

As regards this clonotype: One end of the junction varies from germline; a read error may be responsible. V and J are TRBV27 and TRBJ1-2; a weak D match, TRBD1 (5 bases). Germline assignment: CDR1 MNHEY and CDR2 SMNVEV (reference sequence). The CDR3 sequence is 15 residues long. Here the CDR3 DNA reads TGTGCCGGCAGTCCAAGTCAGGGAATAACCTATGGCTACACCTTC. It translates to CAGSPSQGITYGYTF.

V is TRBV19 and J is TRBJ2-3; 9 nucleotides match TRBD2. The CDR3 totals 16 residues. V lost 7 bases to trimming and J lost 7 bases; unmatched junction nucleotides: 15. Germline V lookup: CDR1 LNHDA, CDR2 SQIVND (reference sequence). In nucleotides, the CDR3 is TGTGCCAGTACCCTGGGGGCGGGAGGGGAGGACAATACGCAGTATTTT. Encoded protein: CASTLGAGGEDNTQYF.

In its sample, this clonotype was seen many times. This chain joins TRBV11-1 and TRBJ2-3; perhaps TRBD2 as D (5 bases). Germline values: CDR1 SGHAT, CDR2 FQDESV (reference sequence). The CDR3 has 16 amino acids. Deletions cut 5 bases from V and 1 base from J, with 16 bases between. CDR3 sequence reads: CASSDKGSGRTDTQYF. The CDR3 DNA reads TGTGCCAGCAGCGATAAAGGGAGCGGACGCACAGATACGCAGTATTTT.

This clonotype was counted a few times. The chain couples TRBV2 to TRBJ1-4; D may be TRBD1 (5 bases). This CDR3 comprises 13 residues. V shed 7 bases and J shed 7 bases, with 13 bases lying between them. CDR1 and CDR2 from the germline V gene are SNHLY and FYNNEI. CDR3 protein: CASIRGEAEKLFF. CDR3 in DNA: TGTGCCAGCATACGGGGGGAGGCTGAAAAACTGTTTTTT.

In this sample, this clonotype turned up many times. The V gene is TRBV5-5, the J gene TRBJ1-5, with D hard to call. This CDR3 is built from 14 residues. Germline V gene sequence: CDR1 SGHKS, CDR2 YYEKEE (reference sequence). V lost 1 base and J lost 3, with 8 bases in between. The CDR3 spells CASSLYSLNQPQHF. The CDR3 DNA reads as TGTGCCAGCAGCTTGTACAGTCTCAATCAGCCCCAGCATTTT.

This clonotype was found many times. The rearrangement links TRBV7-9 to TRBJ2-5, with D possibly being TRBD2 (6 bases). This CDR3 is built from 17 residues. Germline CDR1 and CDR2: SEHNR and FQNEAQ (reference sequence). Trimming removed 4 bases from V and 0 bases from J, with 18 bases in between. This chain's CDR3 is CASSSPGREEYQETQYF. As DNA, the CDR3 is TGTGCCAGCAGCTCCCCGGGGCGGGAAGAGTACCAAGAGACCCAGTACTTC. Full variable domain (missing parts from reference TRBV7-9 and TRBJ2-5): DTGVSQNPRHKITKRGQNVTFRCDPISEHNRLYWYRQTLGQGPEFLTYFQNEAQLEKSRLLSDRFSAERPKGSFSTLEIQRTEQGDSAMYLCASSSPGREEYQETQYFGPGTRLLVL.

The chain combines TRBV18 with TRBJ1-1; no definite D call. Germline V gene lookup returns CDR1 KGHSH and CDR2 LQKENI. V shed 6 bases and J shed 5 bases, with 10 bases lying between them. This CDR3 spans 12 amino acids. The CDR3 protein is CASSDRETEAFF. CDR3 DNA sequence: TGTGCCAGCTCGGACCGTGAAACTGAAGCTTTCTTT.

This clonotype appeared many times. V is TRBV30 and J is TRBJ1-5; D unresolved. Germline V CDR1 and CDR2: GTSNPN, SVGIG (reference sequence). This CDR3 is 13 amino acids long. Trimming cost V 2 bases and J 1 base, with 6 bases left between them. CDR3 DNA sequence: TGTGCCTGGAGTATACAGAGCAATCAGCCCCAGCATTTT. It codes for CAWSIQSNQPQHF.

The chain is built from TRBV6-2 or TRBV6-3 and TRBJ2-4, with 10 positions matching TRBD2. This CDR3 is built from 13 residues. Unmatched junction bases numbered 1, after V lost 6 bases and J lost 5 bases. Per germline, CDR1 MNHEY and CDR2 SVGEGT. The CDR3 nucleotides are TGTGCCAGCAGAGGACTAGCGGAAAACATTCAGTACTTC. This gives the protein CASRGLAENIQYF.

This clonotype showed up many times. V and J are TRBV18 and TRBJ2-7; D is perhaps TRBD2 (5 bases). There are 14 residues in the CDR3. V was cut by 0 bases and J by 2 bases, with 8 bases left in between. Per the germline V gene, CDR1 is KGHSH and CDR2 is LQKENI. CDR3 in DNA: TGTGCCAGCTCACCACCGTTGGGAGCCTACGAGCAGTACTTC. It codes for CASSPPLGAYEQYF.

At least ten counts were recorded for this clonotype. The chain couples TRBV20-1 to TRBJ2-7; D is possibly TRBD1 or TRBD2 (5 bases each). CDR1 DFQATT and CDR2 SNEGSKA come from the germline V gene (reference sequence). Trimming took 4 bases from V and 0 from J, leaving 10 bases between them. The CDR3 has 13 amino acids. In nucleotides, the CDR3 is TGCAGTGCTATGAGGGACGCCTCCTACGAGCAGTACTTC. Protein product: CSAMRDASYEQYF.

As concerns this clonotype: It may be a read error: a sequence one base away is much more abundant. The chain has TRBV27 and TRBJ1-2; 9 bases are shared with TRBD1. This CDR3 has 14 amino acids. CDR1 and CDR2 (germline): MNHEY, SMNVEV (reference sequence). V was clipped by 6 bases and J by 3 bases; unmatched bases: 5. CDR3 in amino acids: CASRPTGGDYGYTF. DNA of the CDR3: TGTGCCAGCAGGCCTACAGGGGGCGACTATGGCTACACCTTC.